This is a list of T cell receptor beta chains from one sample in a study of human T cells and chemical hapten exposure. MiXCR, run by TCRdb on the RACE reads, gives a single entry per CDR3 protein. The table lists under 400,000 distinct CDR3 sequences, 4.5% to 5.5% of them singletons. The starting material was whole blood, obtained in connection with sensitization to the hapten diphenylcyclopropenone (DPC). These receptors were obtained from a woman between 50 and 59 years old with alopecia areata. Some clones in this sample may be carry-over from other donors' samples. Each CDR3 is given with its conserved first and last residue. Fields, in order: J gene, D gene, V gene, clone size, CDR3 length, CDR3 DNA, CDR3 protein. A D gene is named only where the DNA matches it firmly. Size is omitted from some rows. Given values are once, few, many or a class for expanded clones.

j_call: TRBJ2-3
d_call: -
v_call: TRBV20-1
clone_size: few
cdr3_length: 13
cdr3_nt: TGCAGTGCCCCCCTTTCAAACAGAGATACGCAGTATTTT
cdr3_aa: CSAPLSNRDTQYF

j_call: TRBJ2-5
d_call: TRBD1
v_call: TRBV9
clone_size: many
cdr3_length: 15
cdr3_nt: TGTGCCAGCAGCAACACCGGGACAGGAGGAGAGACCCAGTACTTC
cdr3_aa: CASSNTGTGGETQYF

j_call: TRBJ2-1
d_call: TRBD2
v_call: TRBV9
clone_size: few
cdr3_length: 18
cdr3_nt: TGTGCCAGCAGCGGGTCCGGGACTAGCGGGAGGGCCGGCCATGAGCAGTTCTTC
cdr3_aa: CASSGSGTSGRAGHEQFF

j_call: TRBJ2-1
d_call: TRBD2
v_call: TRBV29-1
clone_size: many
cdr3_length: 13
cdr3_nt: TGCAACACCGGGACTAGCGGGCGGAATGAGCAGTTCTTC
cdr3_aa: CNTGTSGRNEQFF

j_call: TRBJ2-3
d_call: -
v_call: TRBV7-9
clone_size: many
cdr3_length: 16
cdr3_nt: TGTGCCAGCAGCCGAACTGGGGATATCGGCACAGATACGCAGTATTTT
cdr3_aa: CASSRTGDIGTDTQYF

j_call: TRBJ2-3
d_call: TRBD2
v_call: TRBV29-1
clone_size: many
cdr3_length: 13
cdr3_nt: TGCAGCCTCCCAGCGGGGGCCACAGATACGCAGTATTTT
cdr3_aa: CSLPAGATDTQYF

j_call: TRBJ2-3
d_call: TRBD2
v_call: TRBV4-2
clone_size: many
cdr3_length: 17
cdr3_nt: TGTGCCAGCAGCCAGGACGGGACTAGCGGCCGCACAGATACGCAGTATTTT
cdr3_aa: CASSQDGTSGRTDTQYF

j_call: TRBJ2-3
d_call: TRBD2
v_call: TRBV6-5
clone_size: -
cdr3_length: 16
cdr3_nt: TGTGCCAGCAGGAGACTAGCTCTACAAGGCACAGATACGCAGTATTTT
cdr3_aa: CASRRLALQGTDTQYF

j_call: TRBJ1-1
d_call: -
v_call: TRBV7-6
clone_size: many
cdr3_length: 13
cdr3_nt: TGTGCCAGCAGCACTAACGGTAACACTGAAGCTTTCTTT
cdr3_aa: CASSTNGNTEAFF

j_call: TRBJ1-6
d_call: -
v_call: TRBV15
clone_size: -
cdr3_length: 13
cdr3_nt: TGTGCCACCAGCAGTAAGACCGAATCACCCCTCCACTTT
cdr3_aa: CATSSKTESPLHF

j_call: TRBJ1-1
d_call: -
v_call: TRBV27
clone_size: few
cdr3_length: 13
cdr3_nt: TGTGCCAGCAGAGAAGGGGTGAACACTGAAGCTTTCTTT
cdr3_aa: CASREGVNTEAFF

j_call: TRBJ1-5
d_call: -
v_call: TRBV4-1
clone_size: many
cdr3_length: 13
cdr3_nt: TGCGCCAGCAGCCAAGAGAGCAATCAGCCCCAGCATTTT
cdr3_aa: CASSQESNQPQHF

j_call: TRBJ2-3
d_call: -
v_call: TRBV2
clone_size: many
cdr3_length: 16
cdr3_nt: TGTGCCAGCATTGCTTGGAGCGGAGATTACACAGATACGCAGTATTTT
cdr3_aa: CASIAWSGDYTDTQYF

j_call: TRBJ2-3
d_call: -
v_call: TRBV20-1
clone_size: few
cdr3_length: 14
cdr3_nt: TGCAGTGCTGGGCAGGCCCTTTCCACAGATACGCAGTATTTT
cdr3_aa: CSAGQALSTDTQYF

j_call: TRBJ1-5
d_call: -
v_call: TRBV18
clone_size: -
cdr3_length: 12
cdr3_nt: TGTGCCAGCTCACCACCGGGGAAGCCCCAGCATTTT
cdr3_aa: CASSPPGKPQHF

j_call: TRBJ2-7
d_call: TRBD2
v_call: TRBV29-1
clone_size: many
cdr3_length: 12
cdr3_nt: TGCAGCGTCGTTAGCGGGAGTTACGAGCAGTACTTC
cdr3_aa: CSVVSGSYEQYF

j_call: TRBJ2-7
d_call: -
v_call: TRBV5-1
clone_size: many
cdr3_length: 15
cdr3_nt: TGCGCCAGCAGCTTGACCGGGACCGAGTCCTACGAGCAGTACTTC
cdr3_aa: CASSLTGTESYEQYF

j_call: TRBJ1-1
d_call: TRBD1
v_call: TRBV7-9
clone_size: -
cdr3_length: 13
cdr3_nt: TGTGCCAGCAGCCTCCAACCAGGGGGAGCGGCTTTCTTT
cdr3_aa: CASSLQPGGAAFF

j_call: TRBJ1-6
d_call: -
v_call: TRBV20-1
clone_size: -
cdr3_length: 15
cdr3_nt: TGCAGTGCTAGAGATCCACCCGGGAACAATTCACCCCTCCACTTT
cdr3_aa: CSARDPPGNNSPLHF

j_call: TRBJ1-5
d_call: -
v_call: TRBV30
clone_size: many
cdr3_length: 17
cdr3_nt: TGTGCCTGGAGTGTTGCAGGGCGGGGACCATTGGGTCAGCCCCAGCATTTT
cdr3_aa: CAWSVAGRGPLGQPQHF

j_call: TRBJ2-2
d_call: TRBD1
v_call: TRBV3-1
clone_size: many
cdr3_length: 14
cdr3_nt: TGTGCCAGCACCCCAGGGGGTGACACCGGGGAGCTGTTTTTT
cdr3_aa: CASTPGGDTGELFF

j_call: TRBJ2-2
d_call: -
v_call: TRBV21-1
clone_size: many
cdr3_length: 18
cdr3_nt: TGTGCCAGCAGCAAAGAAGGGACAGGGGGCCTCCATGGCGGGGAGCTGTTTTTT
cdr3_aa: CASSKEGTGGLHGGELFF

j_call: TRBJ1-6
d_call: -
v_call: TRBV10-3
clone_size: many
cdr3_length: 14
cdr3_nt: TGTGCCATCAGTGAGTCCCTCAGTAATTCACCCCTCCACTTT
cdr3_aa: CAISESLSNSPLHF

j_call: TRBJ2-7
d_call: -
v_call: TRBV7-2
clone_size: -
cdr3_length: 14
cdr3_nt: TGTGCCAGCAGCTTAGGGGACTCCCTCCTTTCCCTCCACTTC
cdr3_aa: CASSLGDSLLSLHF

j_call: TRBJ2-7
d_call: TRBD2
v_call: TRBV6-5
clone_size: many
cdr3_length: 16
cdr3_nt: TGTGCCAGCAGTTATAGCGGGAGCGGTTCCCCCTACGAGCAGTACTTC
cdr3_aa: CASSYSGSGSPYEQYF

j_call: TRBJ1-2
d_call: TRBD1
v_call: TRBV20-1
clone_size: -
cdr3_length: 14
cdr3_nt: TGCAGTGCTAGGGGGACAGGGCTAGGCTATGGCTACACCTTC
cdr3_aa: CSARGTGLGYGYTF

j_call: TRBJ1-1
d_call: TRBD1
v_call: TRBV6-5
clone_size: -
cdr3_length: 15
cdr3_nt: TGTGCCAGCAGCAGACAGGGGGCAATGAACACTGAAGCTTTCTTT
cdr3_aa: CASSRQGAMNTEAFF

j_call: TRBJ2-7
d_call: TRBD1
v_call: TRBV7-2
clone_size: few
cdr3_length: 16
cdr3_nt: TGTGCCAGCAGCCCGTCCCGGGACAGGGGGCGGTACGAGCAGTACTTC
cdr3_aa: CASSPSRDRGRYEQYF

j_call: TRBJ1-2
d_call: TRBD1
v_call: TRBV27
clone_size: many
cdr3_length: 13
cdr3_nt: TGTGCCAGCAGTTTCGGGACAGGGGTTGGCTACACCTTC
cdr3_aa: CASSFGTGVGYTF

j_call: TRBJ2-1
d_call: -
v_call: TRBV7-2
clone_size: many
cdr3_length: 15
cdr3_nt: TGTGCCAGCAGCCTCGACAAGGCAGCTTACAATGAGCAGTTCTTC
cdr3_aa: CASSLDKAAYNEQFF

j_call: TRBJ2-3
d_call: -
v_call: TRBV12-3/TRBV12-4
clone_size: few
cdr3_length: 14
cdr3_nt: TGTGCCAGCAGGACGGACGGGGGCACAGATACGCAGTATTTC
cdr3_aa: CASRTDGGTDTQYF

j_call: TRBJ2-5
d_call: -
v_call: TRBV29-1
clone_size: -
cdr3_length: 11
cdr3_nt: TGCAGCGTTCTAGGGGTAGAGACCCAGTACTTC
cdr3_aa: CSVLGVETQYF

j_call: TRBJ2-7
d_call: -
v_call: TRBV25-1
clone_size: -
cdr3_length: 13
cdr3_nt: TGTGCCAGCAGTATCGGCAGTCTCTACGAGCAGTACTTC
cdr3_aa: CASSIGSLYEQYF

j_call: TRBJ2-3
d_call: -
v_call: TRBV9
clone_size: many
cdr3_length: 15
cdr3_nt: TGTGCCAGCAGCGTCTCCGGGACCCTTGCAGATACGCAGTATTTT
cdr3_aa: CASSVSGTLADTQYF

j_call: TRBJ1-6
d_call: -
v_call: TRBV11-2
clone_size: many
cdr3_length: 12
cdr3_nt: TGTGCCAGCAGCCAACTACAGGGAACCCTCCACTTT
cdr3_aa: CASSQLQGTLHF

j_call: TRBJ2-1
d_call: TRBD2
v_call: TRBV6-5
clone_size: few
cdr3_length: 15
cdr3_nt: TGTGCCAGCACCAGCGGGGGGTCTTCCTACAATGAGCAGTTCTTC
cdr3_aa: CASTSGGSSYNEQFF

j_call: TRBJ1-5
d_call: -
v_call: TRBV19
clone_size: -
cdr3_length: 13
cdr3_nt: TGTGCCAGTAGTGCGGGCCTTGATCAGCCCCAGCATTTT
cdr3_aa: CASSAGLDQPQHF

j_call: TRBJ2-5
d_call: TRBD1
v_call: TRBV5-1
clone_size: many
cdr3_length: 14
cdr3_nt: TGCGCCAGCAGCCACGGGACAGATAAAGAGACCCAGTACTTC
cdr3_aa: CASSHGTDKETQYF

j_call: TRBJ2-2
d_call: TRBD2
v_call: TRBV7-9
clone_size: few
cdr3_length: 16
cdr3_nt: TGTGCCAGCAGCTTCGGAGGGAGCGGGGGGACCGGGGAGCTGTTTTTT
cdr3_aa: CASSFGGSGGTGELFF

j_call: TRBJ2-4
d_call: -
v_call: TRBV9
clone_size: few
cdr3_length: 15
cdr3_nt: TGTGCCAGGGGTAAGGACAGACTAGCCAAAAACATTCAGTACTTC
cdr3_aa: CARGKDRLAKNIQYF

j_call: TRBJ2-3
d_call: TRBD2
v_call: TRBV20-1
clone_size: -
cdr3_length: 14
cdr3_nt: TGCAGTGCTAGAGATCGGGAGGGCACAGATACGCAGTATTTT
cdr3_aa: CSARDREGTDTQYF

j_call: TRBJ1-3
d_call: TRBD1
v_call: TRBV3-1
clone_size: few
cdr3_length: 17
cdr3_nt: TGTGCCAGCAGCCAAAGGACAGGGGGCGGAACTGGAAACACCATATATTTT
cdr3_aa: CASSQRTGGGTGNTIYF

j_call: TRBJ2-2
d_call: -
v_call: TRBV14
clone_size: many
cdr3_length: 13
cdr3_nt: TGTGCCAGCAGCCTCATGAGGGGCGGGGAGCTGTTTTTT
cdr3_aa: CASSLMRGGELFF

j_call: TRBJ1-4
d_call: -
v_call: TRBV5-4
clone_size: -
cdr3_length: 14
cdr3_nt: TGTGCCAGCAGCTTGTGGGGTTATAATGAAAAACTGTTTTTT
cdr3_aa: CASSLWGYNEKLFF

j_call: TRBJ1-1
d_call: -
v_call: TRBV20-1
clone_size: -
cdr3_length: 12
cdr3_nt: TGCAGTGCGCCCCCCAGGAGCACTGAAGCTTTCTTT
cdr3_aa: CSAPPRSTEAFF

j_call: TRBJ2-7
d_call: -
v_call: TRBV2
clone_size: many
cdr3_length: 13
cdr3_nt: TGTGCCAGCATGAAGGGATCTACCTACGAGCAGTACTTC
cdr3_aa: CASMKGSTYEQYF

j_call: TRBJ1-5
d_call: -
v_call: TRBV7-9
clone_size: many
cdr3_length: 13
cdr3_nt: TGTGCCAGCATCAGGTCCAGCAATCAGCCCCAGCATTTT
cdr3_aa: CASIRSSNQPQHF

j_call: TRBJ1-1
d_call: -
v_call: TRBV3-1
clone_size: few
cdr3_length: 16
cdr3_nt: TGTGCCAGCAGCCAAGAGGGGGGTCGGAGGGGCACTGAAGCTTTCTTT
cdr3_aa: CASSQEGGRRGTEAFF

j_call: TRBJ2-7
d_call: -
v_call: TRBV20-1
clone_size: many
cdr3_length: 12
cdr3_nt: TGCAGTGCAAGAACAGGGCCCTACGAGCAGTACTTC
cdr3_aa: CSARTGPYEQYF

j_call: TRBJ2-2
d_call: -
v_call: TRBV9
clone_size: many
cdr3_length: 16
cdr3_nt: TGTGCCAGCAGCCCCCGAAAAGGGGCGGACACCGGGGAGCTGTTTTTT
cdr3_aa: CASSPRKGADTGELFF

j_call: TRBJ1-1
d_call: -
v_call: TRBV6-2/TRBV6-3
clone_size: many
cdr3_length: 14
cdr3_nt: TGTGCCAGCAGTTACCGGGGACTGAACACTGAAGCTTTCTTT
cdr3_aa: CASSYRGLNTEAFF

j_call: TRBJ2-6
d_call: -
v_call: TRBV12-3/TRBV12-4
clone_size: many
cdr3_length: 17
cdr3_nt: TGTGCCAGCAGCGATCCCAGATCAGGGTCTGGGGCCAACGTCCTGACTTTC
cdr3_aa: CASSDPRSGSGANVLTF

j_call: TRBJ2-5
d_call: -
v_call: TRBV20-1
clone_size: -
cdr3_length: 13
cdr3_nt: TGCAGTGCGAGAATGACAGGTCAAGAGACCCAGTACTTC
cdr3_aa: CSARMTGQETQYF

j_call: TRBJ1-5
d_call: -
v_call: TRBV4-2
clone_size: many
cdr3_length: 16
cdr3_nt: TGTGCCAGCAGCCAAGTTGGGACGTCCAGCAATCAGCCCCAGCATTTT
cdr3_aa: CASSQVGTSSNQPQHF

j_call: TRBJ1-4
d_call: -
v_call: TRBV6-5
clone_size: many
cdr3_length: 15
cdr3_nt: TGTGCCAGCAGTTCATCGACGAGCTTTAATGAAAAACTGTTTTTT
cdr3_aa: CASSSSTSFNEKLFF

j_call: TRBJ1-2
d_call: -
v_call: TRBV6-6
clone_size: few
cdr3_length: 14
cdr3_nt: TGTGCCAGCAGTTACCAGACAGTTAACTATGGCTACACCTTC
cdr3_aa: CASSYQTVNYGYTF

j_call: TRBJ1-3
d_call: -
v_call: TRBV10-2
clone_size: few
cdr3_length: 19
cdr3_nt: TGCGCCAGCAGTGTGGTAGGGGGGAATCTACCCAACTCTGGAAACACCATATATTTT
cdr3_aa: CASSVVGGNLPNSGNTIYF